The 28 T cell receptor beta chains listed next were all sequenced from one sample in a study of shared clonotypes between healthy human individuals. Generated by immunoSEQ multiplex PCR, the TCRdb table keeps only in-frame clones and is missing some. Counted here are roughly 2.4 million clones, more than 90% occurring once; the ten biggest clones make up 0.13%. What was sequenced was naive CD4+ T cells sorted from blood. As to subset: CD45RA+ positively selected. These receptors all come from a young man in good health.

V and J are TRBV6-5 and TRBJ2-5; D not resolved. In germline, CDR1 is MNHEY, CDR2 SVGAGI. CDR3 size: 13 residues. Trimming took off 6 bases at V and 5 bases at J, with 13 bases between the two ends. For the CDR3, the DNA is TGTGCCAGCAGCCGCAGTGTTGAGGAGACCCAGTACTTC. Protein product: CASSRSVEETQYF.

The rearrangement joins TRBV11-2 to TRBJ2-1; 8 bases agree with TRBD2. Per the germline V gene, CDR1 is SGHAT and CDR2 is FQNNGV. This CDR3 is built from 13 residues. V gave up 3 bases and J gave up 8 bases; unmatched junction bases: 3. The CDR3 loop reads CASSFGRGDEQFF. CDR3 DNA: TGTGCCAGCAGCTTCGGGAGGGGCGATGAGCAGTTCTTC.

This clone has just one count. This CDR3 is CASSLVGTSGTFTYEQYF. Written as DNA, the CDR3 is TGTGCCAGCAGCTTAGTCGGGACTAGCGGGACCTTTACCTACGAGCAGTACTTC. The chain joins TRBV7-9 to TRBJ2-7; 13 bases map to TRBD2. V lost 1 base to trimming and J lost 2 bases; unmatched junction nucleotides: 8. Germline V gives CDR1 SEHNR, CDR2 FQNEAQ (reference sequence). This CDR3 region has 18 residues.

V usage is TRBV4-1 and J usage is TRBJ2-7; maybe TRBD1 (6 bases). This CDR3 contains 15 residues. In germline, CDR1 is MGHRA, CDR2 YSYEKL. Trimming stripped 4 bases from V and 1 base from J, with 14 bases between. CDR3: CASSPRQDRSYEQYF. Here the CDR3 DNA reads TGCGCCAGCAGCCCCCGACAGGACAGATCCTACGAGCAGTACTTC.

The J gene is TRBJ2-7, the V gene TRBV6-5; maybe TRBD2 (6 bases). Germline loops: CDR1 MNHEY, CDR2 SVGAGI. This CDR3 has 14 amino acids. V lost 2 bases and J lost 5, with 13 bases in between. This CDR3 reads CASSYTGVIHEQYF. The CDR3 region has the DNA TGTGCCAGCAGTTACACGGGGGTGATCCACGAGCAGTACTTC.

The rearrangement links TRBV28 to TRBJ1-1; 8 bases are shared with TRBD1. Germline lookup yields CDR1 MDHEN and CDR2 SYDVKM. The CDR3 is 16 residues long. The J segment lost 4 bases and the V segment lost 5 bases, leaving 12 bases of the junction unmatched. The DNA for the CDR3 is TGTGCCAGCAGTCGCCGGACAGGGACCTTTTCCACTGAAGCTTTCTTT. Translating it yields CASSRRTGTFSTEAFF.

The rearrangement uses TRBV29-1 and TRBJ2-7; 8 bases are a match to TRBD2. With V trimmed by 7 bases and J by 3 bases, 11 bases remained unmatched. The length of the CDR3 is 14 residues. Looked up from germline, CDR1 is SQVTM and CDR2 is ANQGSEA. The DNA of the CDR3 is TGCAGCGCTGGACTAGCCGCAGAAGGCTACGAGCAGTACTTC. Its protein is CSAGLAAEGYEQYF.

The gene calls are TRBV13 and TRBJ1-2; no definite D call. This CDR3 is built from 17 residues. The ends were cut back, 5 bases at V and 5 bases at J, with 24 bases in the middle. Germline CDR1 and CDR2: PRHDT and FYEKMQ (reference sequence). Here the CDR3 reads CASSQPFSGQLRYGYTF. For the CDR3, the DNA is TGTGCCAGCAGCCAACCCTTTTCGGGCCAGTTACGGTATGGCTACACCTTC.

DNA for the CDR3: TGTGCCAGCAGTGAAACCAGGGAACACGAGCAGTACTTC. Protein: CASSETREHEQYF. V usage is TRBV2 and J usage is TRBJ2-7; TRBD1 might be the D (5 bases). The germline V gene encodes CDR1 SNHLY and CDR2 FYNNEI. The germline V and J ends were trimmed by 2 bases and 5 bases, with 10 bases remaining between them. The CDR3 consists of 13 residues.

The chain joins TRBV19 to TRBJ2-1; TRBD2 matches 8 bases. This CDR3 has 14 residues. With 6 bases clipped from V and 4 bases from J, the junction kept 5 bases outside the gene matches. CDR1 is LNHDA and CDR2 is SQIVND in the germline V gene (reference sequence). Here the CDR3 DNA reads TGTGCCAGTAGCCGGAGCGGGGGTTACAATGAGCAGTTCTTC. Translated: CASSRSGGYNEQFF.

The genes are TRBV6-4 and TRBJ1-1; D is perhaps TRBD1 (5 bases). Germline lookup yields CDR1 MRHNA and CDR2 SNTAGT. V gave up 9 bases and J gave up 5 bases, with 28 bases separating them. There are 17 residues in the CDR3. As DNA, the CDR3 is TGTGCCAGATATACCCCCTGGGACGAACTGGATAGTACTGAAGCTTTCTTT. This codes for CARYTPWDELDSTEAFF.

CDR3 amino acids: CASSFGGMGSDTQYF. In DNA form, the CDR3 reads TGCGCCAGCAGCTTCGGCGGGATGGGCTCTGATACGCAGTATTTT. The chain couples TRBV5-1 to TRBJ2-3; TRBD2 might be the D (6 bases). The germline V gene encodes CDR1 SGHRS and CDR2 YFSETQ. CDR3 size: 15 residues. Trimming removed 2 bases at V and 6 bases at J, with 16 bases between. The full variable domain, rest sourced from reference TRBV5-1 and TRBJ2-3, is KAGVTQTPRYLIKTRGQQVTLSCSPISGHRSVSWYQQTPGQGLQFLFEYFSETQRNKGNFPGRFSGRQFSNSRSEMNVSTLELGDSALYLCASSFGGMGSDTQYFGPGTRLTVL.

V gene TRBV18 combines with J gene TRBJ1-4; 8 nucleotides match TRBD1. Germline V gene sequence: CDR1 KGHSH, CDR2 LQKENI. There are 20 residues in the CDR3. Trimming cost V 0 bases and J 0 bases; bases outside gene matches: 12. CDR3 in amino acids: CASSPPNGQGIRATNEKLFF. The CDR3 DNA reads as TGTGCCAGCTCACCACCGAATGGACAGGGCATCAGAGCAACTAATGAAAAACTGTTTTTT.

V is TRBV5-1 and J is TRBJ1-1, with a possible D match to TRBD1 (6 bases). The V end was cut by 4 bases, the J end by 2 bases, with 18 bases between. CDR1 and CDR2 from the germline V gene are SGHRS and YFSETQ. The CDR3 covers 16 residues. CDR3 DNA: TGCGCCAGCAGCATTGGAAAGGACAGAATAAACACTGAAGCTTTCTTT. This gives the protein CASSIGKDRINTEAFF.

The CDR3 region is CASNPQGPEQYF. CDR3 nucleotide sequence: TGCGCCAGCAACCCGCAGGGTCCCGAGCAGTACTTC. V and J are TRBV5-1 and TRBJ2-7, with D tentatively TRBD1 (5 bases). The CDR3 has 12 residues. The V and J ends lost 6 bases and 6 bases respectively, with 13 bases between them. Germline CDR1 SGHRS, CDR2 YFSETQ.

The rearrangement links TRBV7-9 to TRBJ2-2; TRBD2 agrees at 10 bases. Trimming took 3 bases from V and 5 from J; bases not matched to a gene: 6. CDR3 size: 16 residues. Germline V gene data show CDR1 as SEHNR and CDR2 as FQNEAQ (reference sequence). The CDR3: CASSLASGSGTGELFF. The CDR3 DNA is TGTGCCAGCAGCTTGGCTAGCGGGAGTGGGACCGGGGAGCTGTTTTTT.

The CDR3 loop is CASSQDPGASTDTQYF. CDR3 DNA: TGTGCCAGCAGCCAAGATCCAGGGGCTAGCACAGATACGCAGTATTTT. The V and J genes are TRBV4-2 and TRBJ2-3; D is perhaps TRBD1 (6 bases). Germline CDR1 LGHNA, CDR2 YNFKEQ. The CDR3 consists of 16 residues. Trimming took off 0 bases at V and 0 bases at J, with 10 bases between the two ends.

This rearrangement joins TRBV6-5 to TRBJ1-1; no definite D call. This CDR3 region has 12 residues. The germline V gene has CDR1 MNHEY and CDR2 SVGAGI. Trimming stripped 4 bases from V and 7 bases from J, with 10 bases between. CDR3 amino acids: CASSSPRSEAFF. CDR3 DNA sequence: TGTGCCAGCAGTTCCCCTCGAAGTGAAGCTTTCTTT.

About this clone itself: The sample contains more than one DNA sequence encoding this CDR3. The gene calls are TRBV5-1 and TRBJ2-3; perhaps TRBD2 as D (6 bases). Trimming pared 3 bases from V and 4 bases from J, leaving 9 bases between. Germline loops: CDR1 SGHRS, CDR2 YFSETQ. CDR3 length: 13 amino acids. The CDR3 DNA follows: TGCGCCAGCAGCTCACTAGCAGCAGATACGCAGTATTTT. Translating it yields CASSSLAADTQYF.

A word on this clone: Other DNA sequences within the sample encode an identical CDR3. This sequence joins TRBV7-9 and TRBJ2-5; maybe TRBD2 (5 bases). Germline values: CDR1 SEHNR, CDR2 FQNEAQ (reference sequence). This CDR3 contains 14 residues. The germline V and J ends were trimmed by 1 base and 3 bases, with 9 bases remaining between them. CDR3 residues: CASSLDSGKETQYF. In DNA, the CDR3 is TGTGCCAGCAGCTTAGACAGCGGTAAAGAGACCCAGTACTTC.

The CDR3 sequence: CASSLSGTNEQYF. For the CDR3, the DNA is TGTGCCAGCAGCTTGAGTGGGACTAACGAGCAGTACTTC. This chain connects TRBV5-4 to TRBJ2-7; TRBD2 agrees at 7 bases. This CDR3 is built from 13 residues. Germline V gene lookup returns CDR1 SGHNT and CDR2 YYREEE (reference sequence). Unmatched junction bases numbered 3, after V lost 1 base and J lost 5 bases.

About this clone: The sample carries other DNA sequences with the same CDR3. The chain combines TRBV5-1 with TRBJ2-3; no clear D. This CDR3 has 14 amino acids. V lost 0 bases to trimming and J lost 2 bases, with 7 bases between them. Germline CDR1 reads SGHRS; CDR2 reads YFSETQ. CDR3 DNA: TGCGCCAGCAGCTTGGAGCGATACACAGATACGCAGTATTTT. Translating it yields CASSLERYTDTQYF.

V gene TRBV27 combines with J gene TRBJ2-7; D is undetermined. Germline CDR1 is MNHEY and CDR2 is SMNVEV (reference sequence). V lost 4 bases and J 0 bases, leaving 7 bases between the germline ends. This CDR3 has 13 amino acids. This CDR3 reads CASSYQFSYEQYF. CDR3 nucleotide sequence: TGTGCCAGCAGTTATCAGTTCTCCTACGAGCAGTACTTC.

The chain is built from TRBV7-2 and TRBJ1-2; D perhaps matches TRBD1 (5 bases). The CDR3 loop spans 15 amino acids. The germline CDR1 and CDR2 sequences are SGHTA and FQGNSA. V lost 1 base and J lost 4, with 13 bases in between. CDR3 sequence: CASSLGVREFYGYTF. DNA for the CDR3: TGTGCCAGCAGCTTAGGTGTCAGGGAATTCTATGGCTACACCTTC. Filled out from reference TRBV7-2 and TRBJ1-2, the complete variable domain reads GAGVSQSPSNKVTEKGKDVELRCDPISGHTALYWYRQSLGQGLEFLIYFQGNSAPDKSGLPSDRFSAERTGGSVSTLTIQRTQQEDSAVYLCASSLGVREFYGYTFGSGTRLTVV.

The gene calls are TRBV10-3 and TRBJ1-3, with a tentative D call TRBD1 (6 bases). CDR3 length: 14 amino acids. Germline V gene sequence: CDR1 ENHRY, CDR2 SYGVKD. The germline V and J ends were trimmed by 3 bases and 7 bases, with 13 bases remaining between them. CDR3 bases: TGTGCCATCAGTGACTGGGGGGCGCGGAACACCATATATTTT. Protein sequence: CAISDWGARNTIYF.

The chain joins TRBV7-8 to TRBJ1-2; TRBD1 matches at 9 bases. The V segment lost 5 bases and the J segment 8 bases; nucleotides outside the gene matches: 15. This CDR3 is 16 amino acids long. Germline V lookup: CDR1 SGHVS, CDR2 FQNEAQ. In DNA, the CDR3 is TGTGCCAGCAGCCAACAGGGGGCGGGTATGGCGATCGGCTACACCTTC. The encoded protein is CASSQQGAGMAIGYTF.

Concerning this clone: Other DNA sequences in this specimen translate into the identical CDR3. J is TRBJ2-3 and V is TRBV6-1, with a weak D call TRBD1 (5 bases). Trimming removed 5 bases at V and 3 bases at J, with 9 bases between. The V gene's germline CDR1 is MNHNS and CDR2 SASEGT. This CDR3 contains 13 residues. DNA of the CDR3: TGTGCCAGCAGTCTCCAGGGTACAGATACGCAGTATTTT. Translated: CASSLQGTDTQYF.

This clone was detected once. The chain couples TRBV30 to TRBJ2-3; 8 nucleotides match TRBD1. CDR3 size: 16 residues. The V segment lost 0 bases and the J segment 0 bases; nucleotides outside the gene matches: 5. CDR1 is GTSNPN and CDR2 is SVGIG in the germline V gene (reference sequence). CDR3 loop: CAWSVGAGGSTDTQYF. CDR3 nucleotides: TGTGCCTGGAGTGTAGGGGCAGGGGGCAGCACAGATACGCAGTATTTT.